This TCR beta chain originates from a study of tissue T cells after allogeneic stem cell transplantation. Whole-study context: Gastrointestinal graft-versus-host disease was present in all patients, each treated with several therapy lines.

Clones were sequenced by immunoSEQ multiplex PCR, and TCRdb holds only the in-frame ones, with some missing. Seen here are about 26,000 clones, roughly 89% observed once, and the top ten hold 1.5% to 2%. This CDR3 has 13 residues. Germline CDR1 SEHNR, CDR2 FQNEAQ (reference sequence). V was shortened by 5 bases and J by 7 bases, with 15 bases between the two germline ends. The material sequenced was blood, taken before transplantation. This receptor was taken from an older male donor who later had graft-versus-host disease after an allogeneic stem cell transplant. The chain employs TRBV7-9 and TRBJ2-7; D possibly corresponds to TRBD1 (7 bases). The CDR3 sequence: CASSRQGGWEQYF. CDR3 sequence (DNA): TGTGCCAGCAGCCGCCAGGGGGGTTGGGAGCAGTACTTC.